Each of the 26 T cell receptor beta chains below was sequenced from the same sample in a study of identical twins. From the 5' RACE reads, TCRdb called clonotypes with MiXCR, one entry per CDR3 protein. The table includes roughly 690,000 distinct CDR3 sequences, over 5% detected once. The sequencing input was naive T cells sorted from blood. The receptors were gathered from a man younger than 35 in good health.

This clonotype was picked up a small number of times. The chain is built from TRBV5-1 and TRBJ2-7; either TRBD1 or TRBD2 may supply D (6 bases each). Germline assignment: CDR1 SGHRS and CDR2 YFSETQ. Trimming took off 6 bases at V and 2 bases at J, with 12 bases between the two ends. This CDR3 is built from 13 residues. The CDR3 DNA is TGCGCCAGCACGGGGGACAACACCTACGAGCAGTACTTC. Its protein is CASTGDNTYEQYF.

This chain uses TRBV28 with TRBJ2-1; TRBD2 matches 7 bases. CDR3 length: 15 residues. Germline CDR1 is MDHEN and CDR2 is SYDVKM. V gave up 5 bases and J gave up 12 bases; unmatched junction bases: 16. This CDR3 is CASSNRDYLAPPQFF. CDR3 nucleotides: TGTGCCAGCAGTAACCGGGACTACCTCGCTCCTCCGCAGTTCTTC.

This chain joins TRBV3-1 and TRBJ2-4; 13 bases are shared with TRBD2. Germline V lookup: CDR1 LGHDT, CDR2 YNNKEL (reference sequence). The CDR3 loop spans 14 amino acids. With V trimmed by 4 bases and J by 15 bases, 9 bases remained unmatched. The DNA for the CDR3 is TGTGCCAGCAGCCCTGGACTAGCGGGAGATTTCGGGTACTTC. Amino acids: CASSPGLAGDFGYF.

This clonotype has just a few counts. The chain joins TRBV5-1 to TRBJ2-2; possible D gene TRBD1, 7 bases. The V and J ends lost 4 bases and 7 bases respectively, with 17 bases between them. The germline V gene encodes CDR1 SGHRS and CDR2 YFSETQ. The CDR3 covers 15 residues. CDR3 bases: TGCGCCAGCAGCCAGGGGGGAAGGGATCACGGGGAGCTGTTTTTT. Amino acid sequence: CASSQGGRDHGELFF.

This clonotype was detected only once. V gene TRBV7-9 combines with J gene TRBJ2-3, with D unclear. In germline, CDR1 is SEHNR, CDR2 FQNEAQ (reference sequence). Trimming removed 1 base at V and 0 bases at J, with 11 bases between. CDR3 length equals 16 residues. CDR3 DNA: TGTGCCAGCAGCTTAGAGGCCGTATTTAGCACAGATACGCAGTATTTT. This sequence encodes CASSLEAVFSTDTQYF.

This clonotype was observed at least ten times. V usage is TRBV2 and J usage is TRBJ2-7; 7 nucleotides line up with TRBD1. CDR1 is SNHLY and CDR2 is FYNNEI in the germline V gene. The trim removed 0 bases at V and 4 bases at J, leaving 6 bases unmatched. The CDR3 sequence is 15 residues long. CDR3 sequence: CASSEAGDREYEQYV. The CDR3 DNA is TGTGCCAGCAGTGAAGCTGGCGACAGGGAGTACGAGCAGTACGTC.

The DNA for the CDR3 is TGCGCCAGCAGACCCTTAGGGGCTACCTCTGGAAACACCATATATTTT. This sequence encodes CASRPLGATSGNTIYF. The chain couples TRBV10-2 to TRBJ1-3; maybe TRBD1 (5 bases). Trimming shortened V by 6 bases and J by 0 bases, and 15 bases separated the two germline ends. The CDR3 runs to 16 residues. CDR1 and CDR2 (germline): WSHSY, SAAADI.

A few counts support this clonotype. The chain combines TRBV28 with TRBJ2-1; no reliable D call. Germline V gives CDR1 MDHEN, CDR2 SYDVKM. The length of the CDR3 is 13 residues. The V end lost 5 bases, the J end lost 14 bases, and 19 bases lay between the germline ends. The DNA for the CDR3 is TGTGCCAGCAGTCCCTCCCGGATTGGGGAAAAGTTCTTC. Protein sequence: CASSPSRIGEKFF. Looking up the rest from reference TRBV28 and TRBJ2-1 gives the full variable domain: DVKVTQSSRYLVKRTGEKVFLECVQDMDHENMFWYRQDPGLGLRLIYFSYDVKMKEKGDIPEGYSVSREKKERFSLILESASTNQTSMYLCASSPSRIGEKFFGPGTRLTVL.

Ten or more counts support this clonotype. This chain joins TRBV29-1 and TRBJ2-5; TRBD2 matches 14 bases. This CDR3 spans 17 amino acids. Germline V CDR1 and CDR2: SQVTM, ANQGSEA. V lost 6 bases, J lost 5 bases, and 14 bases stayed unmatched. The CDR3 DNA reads TGCAGCGTCAGGGGACTAGCGGGAGAATATGTTGAGGAGACCCAGTACTTC. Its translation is CSVRGLAGEYVEETQYF. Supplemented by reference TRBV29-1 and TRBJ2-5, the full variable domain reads SAVISQKPSRDICQRGTSLTIQCQVDSQVTMMFWYRQQPGQSLTLIATANQGSEATYESGFVIDKFPISRPNLTFSTLTVSNMSPEDSSIYLCSVRGLAGEYVEETQYFGPGTRLLVL.

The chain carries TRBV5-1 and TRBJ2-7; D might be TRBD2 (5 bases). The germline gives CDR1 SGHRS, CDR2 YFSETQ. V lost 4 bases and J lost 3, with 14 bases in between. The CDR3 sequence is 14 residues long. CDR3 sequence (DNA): TGCGCCAGCAGCCCCCTGGACGGGAACTACGAGCAGTACTTC. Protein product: CASSPLDGNYEQYF.

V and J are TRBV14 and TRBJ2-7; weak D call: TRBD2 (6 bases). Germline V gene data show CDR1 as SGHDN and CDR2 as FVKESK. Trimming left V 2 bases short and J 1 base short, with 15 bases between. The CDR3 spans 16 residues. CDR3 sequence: CASSQQTGTLSYEQYF. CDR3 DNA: TGTGCCAGCAGCCAACAAACCGGGACTCTATCCTACGAGCAGTACTTC.

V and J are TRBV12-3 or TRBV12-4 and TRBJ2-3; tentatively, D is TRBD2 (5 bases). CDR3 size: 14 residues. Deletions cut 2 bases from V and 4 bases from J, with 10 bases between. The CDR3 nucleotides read TGTGCCAGCAGTTTACTGGGAGCTGCAGATACGCAGTATTTT. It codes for CASSLLGAADTQYF.

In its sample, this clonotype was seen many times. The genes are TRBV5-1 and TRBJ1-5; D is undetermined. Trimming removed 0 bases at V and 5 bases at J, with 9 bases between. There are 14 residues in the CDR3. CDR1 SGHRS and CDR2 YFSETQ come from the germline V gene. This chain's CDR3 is CASSLEGGYQPQHF. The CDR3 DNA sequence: TGCGCCAGCAGCTTGGAGGGCGGTTATCAGCCCCAGCATTTT.

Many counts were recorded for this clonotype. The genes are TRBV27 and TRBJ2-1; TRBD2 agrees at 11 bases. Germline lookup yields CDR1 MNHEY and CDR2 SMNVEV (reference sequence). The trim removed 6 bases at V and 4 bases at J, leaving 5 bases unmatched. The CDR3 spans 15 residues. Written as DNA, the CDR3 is TGTGCCAGCAGCCAACTAGCGGGAGTGTACAATGAGCAGTTCTTC. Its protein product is CASSQLAGVYNEQFF.

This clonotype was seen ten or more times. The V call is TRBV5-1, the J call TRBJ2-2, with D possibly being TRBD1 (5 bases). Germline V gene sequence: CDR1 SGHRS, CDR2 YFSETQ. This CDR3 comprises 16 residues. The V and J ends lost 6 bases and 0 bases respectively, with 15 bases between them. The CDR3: CASNPGLSPNTGELFF. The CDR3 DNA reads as TGCGCCAGCAATCCAGGGCTAAGCCCGAACACCGGGGAGCTGTTTTTT. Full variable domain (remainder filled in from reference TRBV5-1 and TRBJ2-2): KAGVTQTPRYLIKTRGQQVTLSCSPISGHRSVSWYQQTPGQGLQFLFEYFSETQRNKGNFPGRFSGRQFSNSRSEMNVSTLELGDSALYLCASNPGLSPNTGELFFGEGSRLTVL.

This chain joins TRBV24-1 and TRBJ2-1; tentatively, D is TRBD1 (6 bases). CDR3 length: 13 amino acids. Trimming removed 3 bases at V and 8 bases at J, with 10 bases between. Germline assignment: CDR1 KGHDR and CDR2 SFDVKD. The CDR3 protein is CATSDRTADEQFF. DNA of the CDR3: TGTGCCACCAGTGATAGGACAGCCGATGAGCAGTTCTTC.

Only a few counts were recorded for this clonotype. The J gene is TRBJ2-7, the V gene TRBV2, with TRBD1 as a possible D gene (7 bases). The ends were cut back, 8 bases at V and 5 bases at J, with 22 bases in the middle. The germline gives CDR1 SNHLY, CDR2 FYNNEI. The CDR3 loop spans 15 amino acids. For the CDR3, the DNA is TGTGCCAGCCTAAAGCCCAGGGGGGCTGATGACGAGCAGTACGTC. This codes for CASLKPRGADDEQYV.

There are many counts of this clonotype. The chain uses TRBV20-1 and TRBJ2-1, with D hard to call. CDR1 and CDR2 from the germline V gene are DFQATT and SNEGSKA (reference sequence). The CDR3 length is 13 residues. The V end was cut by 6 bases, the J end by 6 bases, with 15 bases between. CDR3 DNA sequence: TGCAGTGCGACGGCAGGCGGATCCAATGAGCAGTTCTTC. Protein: CSATAGGSNEQFF.

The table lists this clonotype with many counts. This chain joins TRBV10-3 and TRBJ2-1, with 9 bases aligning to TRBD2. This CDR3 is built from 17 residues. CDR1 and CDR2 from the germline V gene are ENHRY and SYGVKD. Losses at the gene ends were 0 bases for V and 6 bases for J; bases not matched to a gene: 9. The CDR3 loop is CAISESMRLAESNEQFF. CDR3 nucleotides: TGTGCCATCAGTGAGTCTATGAGACTAGCGGAAAGCAATGAGCAGTTCTTC.

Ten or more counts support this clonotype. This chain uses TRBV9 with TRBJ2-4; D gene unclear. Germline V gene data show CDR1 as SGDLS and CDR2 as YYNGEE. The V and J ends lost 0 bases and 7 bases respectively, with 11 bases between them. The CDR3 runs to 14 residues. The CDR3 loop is CASSVAAVGNIQYF. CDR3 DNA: TGTGCCAGCAGCGTAGCGGCGGTCGGGAACATTCAGTACTTC.

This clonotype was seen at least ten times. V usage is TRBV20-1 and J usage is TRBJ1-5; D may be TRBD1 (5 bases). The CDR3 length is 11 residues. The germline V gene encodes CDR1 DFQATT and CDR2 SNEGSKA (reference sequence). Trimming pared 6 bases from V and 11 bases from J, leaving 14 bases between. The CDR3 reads CSAQVQGAQHF. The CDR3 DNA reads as TGCAGTGCGCAGGTCCAAGGGGCCCAGCATTTT.

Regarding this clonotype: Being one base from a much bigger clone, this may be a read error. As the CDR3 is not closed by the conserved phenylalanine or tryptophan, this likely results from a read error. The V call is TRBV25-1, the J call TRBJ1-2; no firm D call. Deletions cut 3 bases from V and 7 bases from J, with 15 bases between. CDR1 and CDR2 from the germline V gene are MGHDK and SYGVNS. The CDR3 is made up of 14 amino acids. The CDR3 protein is CASSDTARAIGYTS. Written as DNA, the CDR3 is TGTGCCAGCAGTGATACAGCAAGAGCTATTGGCTACACCTCC.

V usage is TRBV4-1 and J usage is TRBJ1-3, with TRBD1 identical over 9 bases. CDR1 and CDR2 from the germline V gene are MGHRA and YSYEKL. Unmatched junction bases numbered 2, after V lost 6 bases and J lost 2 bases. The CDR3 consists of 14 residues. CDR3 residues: CASRHRGPGNTIYF. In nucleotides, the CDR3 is TGCGCCAGCAGACACAGGGGGCCTGGAAACACCATATATTTT.

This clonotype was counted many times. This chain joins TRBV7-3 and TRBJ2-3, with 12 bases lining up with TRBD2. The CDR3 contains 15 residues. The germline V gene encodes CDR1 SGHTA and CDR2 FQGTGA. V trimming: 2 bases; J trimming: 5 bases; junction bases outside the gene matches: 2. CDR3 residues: CASSLEGLAGDTQYF. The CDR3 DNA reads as TGTGCCAGCAGCTTAGAGGGACTAGCGGGAGATACGCAGTATTTT. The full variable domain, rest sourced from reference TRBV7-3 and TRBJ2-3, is GAGVSQTPSNKVTEKGKYVELRCDPISGHTALYWYRQSLGQGPEFLIYFQGTGAADDSGLPNDRFFAVRPEGSVSTLKIQRTERGDSAVYLCASSLEGLAGDTQYFGPGTRLTVL.

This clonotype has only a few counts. The CDR3 nucleotides read TGCAGTGCTAGAGATAGTGCTAGCGGGAGTGAGACCCAGTACTTC. It codes for CSARDSASGSETQYF. V usage is TRBV20-1 and J usage is TRBJ2-5, with 10 bases that match TRBD2. The CDR3 is 15 residues long. Germline CDR1 reads DFQATT; CDR2 reads SNEGSKA (reference sequence). Trimming at V came to 0 bases and at J to 5 bases, leaving 6 bases not matched to a gene.

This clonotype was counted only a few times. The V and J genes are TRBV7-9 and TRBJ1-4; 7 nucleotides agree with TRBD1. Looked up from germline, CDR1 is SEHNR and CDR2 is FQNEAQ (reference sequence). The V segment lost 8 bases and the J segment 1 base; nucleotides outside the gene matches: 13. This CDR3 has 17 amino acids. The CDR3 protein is CASGPGTALQTNEKLFF. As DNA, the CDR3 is TGTGCCAGCGGACCCGGGACAGCATTACAAACTAATGAAAAACTGTTTTTT.